The 31 T cell receptor beta chains listed next were all sequenced from one sample in a study of blood T cells in healthy people across ages. For the second PCR, which ran for 7 to 11 cycles, a sample-barcoded 5' primer and a J-beta primer mix were used. TCRdb called the 5' RACE reads again in MiXCR, with one record for every CDR3 protein. This table has over 500,000 distinct CDR3 sequences, 52% appearing once. Material for sequencing was blood. The receptors here all came from an elderly woman in good health.

This clonotype was seen once. This sequence may be a read error, since a much larger clone differs from it by one base. The CDR3 DNA sequence: TGTACCAGCAGCCCCGACGGGACGTCTAGGATGTATGGCTACACCTTC. Translation gives CTSSPDGTSRMYGYTF. The V gene is TRBV7-2, the J gene TRBJ1-2, with D perhaps TRBD1 (5 bases). The CDR3 runs to 16 residues. Germline CDR1 is SGHTA and CDR2 is FQGNSA. The ends were cut back, 5 bases at V and 5 bases at J, with 21 bases in the middle.

This clonotype was observed a handful of times. The V call is TRBV19, the J call TRBJ2-4; 8 nucleotides align to TRBD2. With V trimmed by 4 bases and J by 0 bases, 8 bases remained unmatched. Germline CDR1 reads LNHDA; CDR2 reads SQIVND (reference sequence). The length of the CDR3 is 17 residues. DNA for the CDR3: TGTGCCAGTAGTACTAGCGGGTTTACACTAGCCAAAAACATTCAGTACTTC. It translates to CASSTSGFTLAKNIQYF.

This clonotype was observed many times. This CDR3 is CASSFDFLVASGMFNEQFF. CDR3 coding DNA: TGCGCCAGCAGCTTTGATTTTTTGGTAGCTAGCGGGATGTTCAATGAGCAGTTCTTC. The chain combines TRBV5-1 with TRBJ2-1; 9 bases map to TRBD2. The CDR3 is made up of 19 amino acids. Germline values: CDR1 SGHRS, CDR2 YFSETQ. After removal of 2 bases from V and 6 bases from J, the junction contained 18 bases not matched to a gene.

About this clonotype: A clone one base away is much larger, so this may be a read error. The chain links TRBV2 to TRBJ2-7; TRBD2 might be the D (6 bases). The CDR3 spans 12 residues. Germline V gene data show CDR1 as SNHLY and CDR2 as FYNNEI. Trimming cost V 8 bases and J 7 bases, with 15 bases left between them. The CDR3 protein is CASLRDSNEQYF. The CDR3 DNA is TGTGCCAGCTTACGGGACTCCAATGAGCAGTACTTC.

This clonotype was detected a few times. This sequence joins TRBV5-1 and TRBJ2-1; TRBD2 matches 9 bases. Germline V lookup: CDR1 SGHRS, CDR2 YFSETQ. The V gene end was trimmed by 0 bases and the J gene end by 7 bases; junction bases not matched to a gene: 5. The CDR3 has 15 residues. The CDR3 here is CASSLEQREVNEQFF. The CDR3 nucleotides are TGCGCCAGCAGCTTGGAACAGCGGGAGGTGAATGAGCAGTTCTTC.

The chain carries TRBV27 and TRBJ1-2; 8 bases fit TRBD1. Germline CDR1 MNHEY, CDR2 SMNVEV (reference sequence). There are 13 residues in the CDR3. V lost 6 bases, J lost 8 bases, and 8 bases stayed unmatched. The CDR3 region is CASSLQGAQGYTF. In DNA form, the CDR3 reads TGTGCCAGCAGCCTCCAGGGGGCTCAGGGCTACACCTTC.

V and J are TRBV28 and TRBJ1-4; unclear D gene. This CDR3 contains 16 residues. CDR1 and CDR2 (germline): MDHEN, SYDVKM. V was cut by 4 bases and J by 4 bases, with 16 bases left in between. This CDR3 reads CASSSDPGDDNEKLFF. DNA of the CDR3: TGTGCCAGCAGTTCCGACCCGGGTGATGATAATGAAAAACTGTTTTTT. Using reference TRBV28 and TRBJ1-4 for the parts outside the CDR3, the full variable domain is DVKVTQSSRYLVKRTGEKVFLECVQDMDHENMFWYRQDPGLGLRLIYFSYDVKMKEKGDIPEGYSVSREKKERFSLILESASTNQTSMYLCASSSDPGDDNEKLFFGSGTQLSVL.

There are a few counts of this clonotype. The rearrangement links TRBV27 to TRBJ1-4; the D is unclear. Trimming pared 3 bases from V and 5 bases from J, leaving 13 bases between. The CDR3 length is 15 residues. CDR1 and CDR2 (germline): MNHEY, SMNVEV (reference sequence). CDR3 DNA: TGTGCCAGCAGTTTTTCCGGGAGAGGAAATGAAAAACTGTTTTTT. The encoded protein is CASSFSGRGNEKLFF.

J is TRBJ2-7 and V is TRBV7-9; 8 nucleotides agree with TRBD2. Losses at the gene ends were 4 bases for V and 2 bases for J; bases not matched to a gene: 10. The germline V gene encodes CDR1 SEHNR and CDR2 FQNEAQ (reference sequence). The CDR3 loop spans 16 amino acids. The CDR3 reads CASSSSRRGLAYEQYF. The CDR3 coding sequence is TGTGCCAGCAGCTCATCCCGGCGGGGACTAGCCTACGAGCAGTACTTC.

This clonotype was counted ten times or more. The chain joins TRBV5-1 to TRBJ1-2; tentatively, D is TRBD1 (6 bases). Trimming left V 1 base short and J 7 bases short, with 17 bases between. Germline-derived CDR1 and CDR2 are SGHRS and YFSETQ. The CDR3 totals 15 residues. CDR3 protein: CASSLRVGGESGYTF. DNA for the CDR3: TGCGCCAGCAGCTTGAGAGTGGGGGGCGAAAGTGGCTACACCTTC.

As to this clonotype: This may be a read error: a much more frequent sequence differs by one nucleotide. Written as DNA, the CDR3 is TGCGCCGGCAGCACGGGAGGACCTGAACAGTTCTTC. This gives the protein CAGSTGGPEQFF. J is TRBJ2-1 and V is TRBV5-1; 7 bases agree with TRBD2. In germline, CDR1 is SGHRS, CDR2 YFSETQ. This CDR3 is 12 amino acids long.

This clonotype was detected a few times. A much larger clone sits a single nucleotide away, making a read error possible. The rearrangement uses TRBV29-1 and TRBJ2-5; D possibly corresponds to TRBD2 (5 bases). The ends were cut back, 4 bases at V and 11 bases at J, with 20 bases in the middle. The CDR3 is made up of 13 amino acids. Germline assignment: CDR1 SQVTM and CDR2 ANQGSEA. CDR3 region: CSVGGSVANEQYF. The CDR3 nucleotides are TGCAGCGTTGGCGGTAGCGTCGCCAATGAGCAGTACTTC.

This clonotype has only a few counts. The CDR3 loop reads CSVEGPVGQPQHF. As DNA, the CDR3 is TGCAGCGTTGAAGGCCCCGTTGGCCAGCCCCAGCATTTT. The chain has TRBV29-1 and TRBJ1-5; D is undetermined. The V and J ends lost 1 base and 7 bases respectively, with 11 bases between them. CDR3 length: 13 amino acids. The germline CDR1 and CDR2 sequences are SQVTM and ANQGSEA.

The gene calls are TRBV18 and TRBJ2-7; D remains unclear. The CDR3 runs 14 residues. V gave up 8 bases and J gave up 2 bases, with 16 bases separating them. Germline CDR1 is KGHSH and CDR2 is LQKENI. CDR3 nucleotide sequence: TGTGCCAGCACACTGACGGACGGAACCTACGAGCAGTACTTC. Translating gives CASTLTDGTYEQYF.

This clonotype was seen a handful of times. The chain employs TRBV7-2 and TRBJ2-3; TRBD1 aligns across 8 bases. Germline CDR1 SGHTA, CDR2 FQGNSA. Trimming at V came to 3 bases and at J to 4 bases, leaving 18 bases not matched to a gene. The CDR3 runs 19 residues. CDR3 bases: TGTGCCAGCAGCTTTTTGGGACAGGAGAGGGTGGGGTTCGCAGATACGCAGTATTTT. This sequence encodes CASSFLGQERVGFADTQYF.

V is TRBV12-3 or TRBV12-4 and J is TRBJ2-5; TRBD2 might be the D (5 bases). CDR3 size: 15 residues. V lost 6 bases, J lost 2 bases, and 16 bases lay in between. CDR3 loop: CASSPGGLSQETQYF. Written as DNA, the CDR3 is TGTGCCAGCAGCCCCGGCGGGCTATCGCAAGAGACCCAGTACTTC.

The chain couples TRBV6-6 to TRBJ2-4, with D unresolved. Trimming pared 7 bases from V and 4 bases from J, leaving 11 bases between. This CDR3 is built from 13 residues. Germline loops: CDR1 MNHNY, CDR2 SVGAGI (reference sequence). CDR3 sequence (DNA): TGTGCCAGCACGAAAGCCGTAAAAAACATTCAGTACTTC. Its protein product is CASTKAVKNIQYF.

This clonotype was seen repeatedly, ten times or more. V usage is TRBV12-3 or TRBV12-4 and J usage is TRBJ2-1; 12 positions agree with TRBD2. The CDR3 covers 16 residues. V lost 3 bases to trimming and J lost 5 bases; unmatched junction nucleotides: 5. The CDR3 nucleotides read TGTGCCAGCAGTTTCGATCGACTAGCGGGGGACAATGAGCAGTTCTTC. Translation gives CASSFDRLAGDNEQFF.

This clonotype was observed at least ten times. The genes are TRBV28 and TRBJ2-1; no clear D. Germline V gives CDR1 MDHEN, CDR2 SYDVKM. Trimming removed 5 bases from V and 8 bases from J, with 7 bases in between. CDR3 length equals 11 residues. DNA of the CDR3: TGTGCCAGCAGTGGACCCTATGAGCAGTTCTTC. Its translation is CASSGPYEQFF.

V is TRBV7-9 and J is TRBJ2-1; maybe TRBD1 (6 bases). The J call may be mistaken, given a closer DNA end match to TRBJ2-7. The CDR3 covers 15 residues. Germline-derived CDR1 and CDR2 are SEHNR and FQNEAQ (reference sequence). The CDR3 DNA is TGTGCCAGCAGCTTAGAACAGGGAAACTACAATGAGCAGTACTTC. Amino acids: CASSLEQGNYNEQYF.

This clonotype was counted only a few times. Written as DNA, the CDR3 is TGTGCCAGCAGTTCTTACCAGGGCCCCTCCGGGAATGAGCAGTTCTTC. Amino acids: CASSSYQGPSGNEQFF. The V call is TRBV6-2 or TRBV6-3, the J call TRBJ2-1; a weak D match, TRBD1 (5 bases). V lost 4 bases and J 7 bases, leaving 20 bases between the germline ends. CDR1 is MNHEY, CDR2 SVGEGT, per germline. The CDR3 sequence is 16 residues long.

This clonotype was picked up a small number of times. This chain links TRBV5-1 with TRBJ2-1; 7 nucleotides align to TRBD2. J lost 4 bases, V lost 4 bases, and 8 bases had no gene match. CDR3 length: 15 residues. Germline CDR1 and CDR2: SGHRS and YFSETQ. The CDR3 here is CASSTGTTRYNEQFF. The CDR3, as DNA: TGCGCCAGCAGCACCGGGACTACCAGATACAATGAGCAGTTCTTC.

This clonotype occurred a few times. The chain joins TRBV20-1 to TRBJ2-1; 10 bases line up with TRBD2. The CDR3 is 16 amino acids. Per germline, CDR1 DFQATT and CDR2 SNEGSKA (reference sequence). The J segment lost 2 bases and the V segment lost 5 bases, leaving 9 bases of the junction unmatched. This chain's CDR3 is CSARRPLAGPYNEQFF. CDR3 nucleotides: TGCAGTGCTCGACGGCCACTAGCGGGACCCTACAATGAGCAGTTCTTC.

This chain connects TRBV5-1 to TRBJ2-6; no firm D call. V was cut by 7 bases and J by 4 bases, with 12 bases left in between. Per germline, CDR1 SGHRS and CDR2 YFSETQ. This CDR3 contains 14 residues. CDR3 region: CASQDVSGANVLTF. In DNA form, the CDR3 reads TGCGCCAGCCAGGATGTCTCCGGGGCCAACGTCCTGACTTTC.

V gene TRBV28 combines with J gene TRBJ2-7; the D is unclear. The ends were cut back, 5 bases at V and 6 bases at J, with 17 bases in the middle. Germline loops: CDR1 MDHEN, CDR2 SYDVKM. The CDR3 sequence is 14 residues long. The CDR3 reads CASSLLGVKGEQYF. CDR3 DNA: TGTGCCAGCAGTCTGTTAGGTGTCAAGGGCGAGCAGTACTTC.

For the CDR3, the DNA is TGTGCCAGCAGCCCTCACTCGGATGGCTACACCTTC. This translates into CASSPHSDGYTF. The rearrangement joins TRBV14 to TRBJ1-2; D is uncertain. This CDR3 region has 12 residues. Trimming took 4 bases from V and 6 from J, leaving 9 bases between them. The germline gives CDR1 SGHDN, CDR2 FVKESK. Drawing the rest from reference TRBV14 and TRBJ1-2, the complete variable domain is EAGVTQFPSHSVIEKGQTVTLRCDPISGHDNLYWYRRVMGKEIKFLLHFVKESKQDESGMPNNRFLAERTGGTYSTLKVQPAELEDSGVYFCASSPHSDGYTFGSGTRLTVV.

About this clonotype itself: With a much larger clone just one base away, this may be a read error. V usage is TRBV3-1 and J usage is TRBJ2-7, with D hard to call. The V end was cut by 6 bases, the J end by 4 bases, with 10 bases between. The germline V gene encodes CDR1 LGHDT and CDR2 YNNKEL (reference sequence). There are 12 residues in the CDR3. This CDR3 reads CASSQPEYEQYF. CDR3 nucleotides: TGTGCCAGCAGTCAACCGGAGTACGAGCAGTACTTC.

This clonotype was counted a few times. J is TRBJ2-7 and V is TRBV24-1; D is ambiguous. Germline-derived CDR1 and CDR2 are KGHDR and SFDVKD. The V gene lost 0 bases and the J gene lost 5 bases, with 7 bases spanning the gap. The CDR3 is 13 residues long. The chain's CDR3 is CATSDLYSDEQYF. In DNA form, the CDR3 reads TGTGCCACCAGTGATTTGTACAGCGACGAGCAGTACTTC.

The V and J genes are TRBV4-3 and TRBJ1-4; D ambiguous. This CDR3 has 16 residues. Deletions cut 1 base from V and 0 bases from J, with 9 bases between. Germline assignment: CDR1 LGHNA and CDR2 YSLEER. The CDR3 DNA reads as TGCGCCAGCAGCCAAGTTTCGGGAACAACTAATGAAAAACTGTTTTTT. Translating gives CASSQVSGTTNEKLFF.

This clonotype was seen many times. Sequence at one end of the junction differs from germline and may be a read error. The chain joins TRBV2 to TRBJ2-1, with a tentative D call TRBD1 (6 bases). The CDR3 is 13 residues long. CDR1 and CDR2 (germline): SNHLY, FYNNEI. The CDR3 DNA sequence: TGTGACAGCAATGCACAGGGCTACAATGAGCAGTTCTTC. Its protein product is CDSNAQGYNEQFF. Complete variable domain (other parts from reference TRBV2 and TRBJ2-1): EPEVTQTPSHQVTQMGQEVILRCVPISNHLYFYWYRQILGQKVEFLVSFYNNEISEKSEIFDDQFSVERPDGSNFTLKIRSTKLEDSAMYFCDSNAQGYNEQFFGPGTRLTVL.

In this sample, this clonotype turned up once. The rearrangement uses TRBV5-6 and TRBJ2-1, with 9 nucleotides matching TRBD1. The CDR3 is made up of 16 amino acids. Germline V gene data show CDR1 as SGHDT and CDR2 as YYEEEE. Germline trimming cut 1 base from V and 8 bases from J; bases unmatched to any gene: 10. CDR3 DNA sequence: TGTGCCAGCAGCTTGACGGGACAGGGTTTCTCGTATGAGCAGTTCTTC. Translating gives CASSLTGQGFSYEQFF.